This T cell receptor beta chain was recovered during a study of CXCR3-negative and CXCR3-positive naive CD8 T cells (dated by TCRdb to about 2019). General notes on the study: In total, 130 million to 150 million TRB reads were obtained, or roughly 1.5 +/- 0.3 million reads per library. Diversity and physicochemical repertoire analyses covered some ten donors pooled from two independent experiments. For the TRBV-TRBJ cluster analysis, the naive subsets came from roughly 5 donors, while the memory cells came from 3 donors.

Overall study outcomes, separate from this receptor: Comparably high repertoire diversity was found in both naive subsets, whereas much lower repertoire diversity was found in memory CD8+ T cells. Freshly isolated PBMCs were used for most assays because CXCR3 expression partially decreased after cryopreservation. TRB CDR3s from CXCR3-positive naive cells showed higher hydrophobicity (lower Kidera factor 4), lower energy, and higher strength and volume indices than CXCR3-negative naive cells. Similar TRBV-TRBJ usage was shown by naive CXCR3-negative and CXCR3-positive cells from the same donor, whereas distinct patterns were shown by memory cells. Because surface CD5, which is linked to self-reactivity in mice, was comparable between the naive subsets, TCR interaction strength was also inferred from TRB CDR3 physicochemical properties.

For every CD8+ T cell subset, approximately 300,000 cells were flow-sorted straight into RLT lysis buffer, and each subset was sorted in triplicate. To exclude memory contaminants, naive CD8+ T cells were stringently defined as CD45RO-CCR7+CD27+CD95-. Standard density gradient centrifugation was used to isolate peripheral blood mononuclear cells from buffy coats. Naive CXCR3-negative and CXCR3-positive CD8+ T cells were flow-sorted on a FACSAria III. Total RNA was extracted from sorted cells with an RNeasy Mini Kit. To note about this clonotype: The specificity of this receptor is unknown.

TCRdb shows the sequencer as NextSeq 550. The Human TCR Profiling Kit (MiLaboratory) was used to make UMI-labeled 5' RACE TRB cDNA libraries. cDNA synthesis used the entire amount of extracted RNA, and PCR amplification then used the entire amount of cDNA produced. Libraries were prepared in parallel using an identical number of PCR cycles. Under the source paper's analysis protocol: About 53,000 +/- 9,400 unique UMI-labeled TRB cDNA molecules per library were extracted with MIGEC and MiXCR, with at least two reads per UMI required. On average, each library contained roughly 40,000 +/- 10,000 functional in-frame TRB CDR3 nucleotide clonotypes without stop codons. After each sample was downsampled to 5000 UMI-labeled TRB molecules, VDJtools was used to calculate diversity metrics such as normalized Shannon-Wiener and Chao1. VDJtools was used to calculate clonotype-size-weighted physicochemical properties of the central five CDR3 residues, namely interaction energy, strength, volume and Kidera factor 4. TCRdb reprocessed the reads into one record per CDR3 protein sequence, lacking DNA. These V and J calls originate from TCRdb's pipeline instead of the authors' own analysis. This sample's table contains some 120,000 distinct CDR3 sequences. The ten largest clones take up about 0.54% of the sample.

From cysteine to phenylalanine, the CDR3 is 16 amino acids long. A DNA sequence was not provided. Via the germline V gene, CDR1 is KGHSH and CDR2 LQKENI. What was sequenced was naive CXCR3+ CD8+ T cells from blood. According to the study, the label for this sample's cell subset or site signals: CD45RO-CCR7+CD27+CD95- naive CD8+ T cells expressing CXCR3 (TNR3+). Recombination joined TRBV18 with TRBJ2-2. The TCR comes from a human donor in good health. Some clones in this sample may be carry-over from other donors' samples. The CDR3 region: CASSPAPQQNTGELFF.